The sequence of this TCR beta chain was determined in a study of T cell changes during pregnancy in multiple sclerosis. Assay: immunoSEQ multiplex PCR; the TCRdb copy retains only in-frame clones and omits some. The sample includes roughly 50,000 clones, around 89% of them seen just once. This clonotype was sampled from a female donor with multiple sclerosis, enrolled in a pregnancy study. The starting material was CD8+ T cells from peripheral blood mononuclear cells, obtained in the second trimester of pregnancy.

The CDR3, as DNA: TGTGCCAGCAGCCCTCCTACTGACAGCCCCTCTGGGGCCAACGTCCTGACTTTC. Protein sequence: CASSPPTDSPSGANVLTF. The V call is TRBV16, the J call TRBJ2-6; D perhaps matches TRBD1 (5 bases). The germline CDR1 and CDR2 sequences are KGHSY and FQNENV. V shed 4 bases and J shed 0 bases, with 16 bases lying between them. CDR3 size: 18 residues.